The 18 T cell receptor beta chains below come from one sample, sequenced in a study of T cell responses to AZD1222 COVID-19 vaccine. Some clones are missing from TCRdb's copy, which holds only in-frame ones; the method was immunoSEQ multiplex PCR. Among some 120,000 clones, roughly 91% were seen once, and the ten largest hold under 3.5%. The input for sequencing was peripheral blood, taken on day 0 of AZD1222 vaccination. These receptors were collected from an adult in good health.

The gene calls are TRBV5-1 and TRBJ2-7; 12 nucleotides agree with TRBD1. With 5 bases clipped from V and 6 bases from J, the junction kept 6 bases outside the gene matches. CDR3 length: 14 residues. The germline V gene has CDR1 SGHRS and CDR2 YFSETQ. The CDR3 DNA reads TGCGCCAGCAGACCCGGGACAGGGGGCGTCGAGCAGTACTTC. It codes for CASRPGTGGVEQYF.

J is TRBJ2-1 and V is TRBV6-5; D unclear. This CDR3 contains 11 residues. V gave up 6 bases and J gave up 10 bases, with 10 bases separating them. Germline CDR1 and CDR2: MNHEY and SVGAGI. The CDR3 region is CASRRAGEQFF. CDR3 coding DNA: TGTGCCAGCAGGAGAGCAGGAGAGCAGTTCTTC.

The chain uses TRBV5-1 and TRBJ2-7; D call uncertain. Trimming took 0 bases from V and 0 from J, leaving 7 bases between them. Looked up from germline, CDR1 is SGHRS and CDR2 is YFSETQ. The CDR3 length is 14 residues. For the CDR3, the DNA is TGCGCCAGCAGCTTGGGTTACAACTCCTACGAGCAGTACTTC. Amino acid sequence: CASSLGYNSYEQYF.

This clone was seen once. V and J are TRBV5-8 and TRBJ2-5, with D perhaps matching TRBD2 (5 bases). CDR3 length: 15 residues. Trimming shortened V by 1 base and J by 5 bases, and 15 bases separated the two germline ends. CDR1 is SGHTS, CDR2 YDEGEE, per germline. The CDR3: CASSLSGENLETQYF. The CDR3 nucleotides are TGTGCCAGCAGCTTGTCCGGGGAGAATCTGGAGACCCAGTACTTC.

This clone was recorded only once. The chain carries TRBV28 and TRBJ2-5; 7 nucleotides match TRBD1. The germline V gene encodes CDR1 MDHEN and CDR2 SYDVKM. V dropped 3 bases and J dropped 2; count of bases not matched to a gene: 0. The CDR3 loop spans 13 amino acids. CDR3 loop: CASSFRGQETQYF. The DNA for the CDR3 is TGTGCCAGCAGTTTCAGGGGGCAAGAGACCCAGTACTTC.

V and J are TRBV4-1 and TRBJ2-5; no firm D call. Germline V gene lookup returns CDR1 MGHRA and CDR2 YSYEKL. V lost 6 bases to trimming and J lost 5 bases, with 10 bases between them. The CDR3 is 12 residues long. The CDR3 is CASSSTRETQYF. The CDR3 nucleotides are TGCGCCAGCAGTTCAACTCGTGAGACCCAGTACTTC.

The CDR3 loop reads CASSIGDSSYNEQFF. The CDR3 bases are TGCGCCAGCAGCATAGGGGACTCCTCCTACAATGAGCAGTTCTTC. The chain employs TRBV5-1 and TRBJ2-1, with D tentatively TRBD2 (6 bases). From germline, CDR1 is SGHRS and CDR2 YFSETQ. Trimming left V 4 bases short and J 0 bases short, with 11 bases between. The CDR3 runs 15 residues. Filled out from reference TRBV5-1 and TRBJ2-1, the complete variable domain reads KAGVTQTPRYLIKTRGQQVTLSCSPISGHRSVSWYQQTPGQGLQFLFEYFSETQRNKGNFPGRFSGRQFSNSRSEMNVSTLELGDSALYLCASSIGDSSYNEQFFGPGTRLTVL.

This chain uses TRBV28 with TRBJ1-6; tentatively, D is TRBD1 (5 bases). V lost 10 bases, J lost 11 bases, and 21 bases lay in between. The CDR3 extends over 14 amino acids. CDR1 MDHEN and CDR2 SYDVKM come from the germline V gene. The DNA for the CDR3 is TGTGCCACCAAACGGGACTTTGGTCCTACACCCCTCCACTTT. Protein sequence: CATKRDFGPTPLHF.

This chain uses TRBV19 with TRBJ1-4; D may be TRBD1 (6 bases). This CDR3 has 17 residues. Looked up from germline, CDR1 is LNHDA and CDR2 is SQIVND (reference sequence). V lost 4 bases, J lost 0 bases, and 15 bases lay in between. CDR3 nucleotide sequence: TGTGCCAGTAGTACCAGCTCCAGGGGAGCAACTAATGAAAAACTGTTTTTT. Residues: CASSTSSRGATNEKLFF. The whole variable domain, remainder taken from reference TRBV19 and TRBJ1-4, is DGGITQSPKYLFRKEGQNVTLSCEQNLNHDAMYWYRQDPGQGLRLIYYSQIVNDFQKGDIAEGYSVSREKKESFPLTVTSAQKNPTAFYLCASSTSSRGATNEKLFFGSGTQLSVL.

CDR3 sequence reads: CASRGSYNEQFF. As DNA, the CDR3 is TGTGCCAGCAGGGGGTCCTACAATGAGCAGTTCTTC. This sequence joins TRBV2 and TRBJ2-1; D unresolved. CDR3 length: 12 residues. Looked up from germline, CDR1 is SNHLY and CDR2 is FYNNEI. V was pared by 6 bases and J by 1 base, with 4 bases between.

CDR3 sequence: CASSFDIYRQPQHF. Written as DNA, the CDR3 is TGTGCCAGCAGTTTCGATATCTACCGGCAGCCCCAGCATTTT. The gene calls are TRBV27 and TRBJ1-5; D is unclear. Germline CDR1 reads MNHEY; CDR2 reads SMNVEV (reference sequence). CDR3 length: 14 residues. V shed 3 bases and J shed 7 bases, with 13 bases lying between them.

The chain is built from TRBV15 and TRBJ1-2; TRBD1 matches at 9 bases. The germline V gene has CDR1 LNHNV and CDR2 YYDKDF (reference sequence). The CDR3 has 17 amino acids. V dropped 5 bases and J dropped 3; count of bases not matched to a gene: 13. CDR3 DNA sequence: TGTGCCACCAGCCGGGTCCCCACAGGGGGCTTGGACTATGGCTACACCTTC. Its protein product is CATSRVPTGGLDYGYTF.

This clone has only one observation. This chain joins TRBV5-4 and TRBJ2-2, with 7 bases aligning to TRBD2. The CDR3 consists of 16 residues. V dropped 1 base and J dropped 2; count of bases not matched to a gene: 5. Germline V gene data show CDR1 as SGHNT and CDR2 as YYREEE (reference sequence). CDR3 region: CASSLSLAANTGELFF. Written as DNA, the CDR3 is TGTGCCAGCAGCTTGTCCCTAGCGGCTAACACCGGGGAGCTGTTTTTT.

The DNA for the CDR3 is TGTGCCTGGAGACCTACAGGCTTAGGTCAGCCCCAGCATTTT. Translated: CAWRPTGLGQPQHF. The chain employs TRBV30 and TRBJ1-5; possibly TRBD1 for D (5 bases). The V end was cut by 3 bases, the J end by 6 bases, with 15 bases between. Germline V gene data show CDR1 as GTSNPN and CDR2 as SVGIG (reference sequence). CDR3 length equals 14 residues.

The gene calls are TRBV7-9 and TRBJ1-4; D is undetermined. Germline V gene data show CDR1 as SEHNR and CDR2 as FQNEAQ (reference sequence). CDR3 length equals 12 residues. The germline V and J ends were trimmed by 11 bases and 0 bases, with 7 bases remaining between them. As DNA, the CDR3 is TGTGCCTGGCCCGCAACTAATGAAAAACTGTTTTTT. Residues: CAWPATNEKLFF. The variable domain in full, completed from reference TRBV7-9 and TRBJ1-4, reads DTGVSQNPRHKITKRGQNVTFRCDPISEHNRLYWYRQTLGQGPEFLTYFQNEAQLEKSRLLSDRFSAERPKGSFSTLEIQRTEQGDSAMYLCAWPATNEKLFFGSGTQLSVL.

The chain combines TRBV12-3 or TRBV12-4 with TRBJ1-3; D uncertain. CDR3 length: 13 residues. Deletions cut 6 bases from V and 4 bases from J, with 10 bases between. CDR3 region: CASRRTEGNTIYF. The CDR3 DNA is TGTGCCAGCAGGAGGACGGAAGGAAACACCATATATTTT.

V and J are TRBV18 and TRBJ2-7, with 10 positions matching TRBD1. CDR3 length: 17 amino acids. The junction had 9 bases not matched to a gene; V was cut back by 2 bases and J by 2 bases. The germline gives CDR1 KGHSH, CDR2 LQKENI. The CDR3 region has the DNA TGTGCCAGCTCACCATTCCCCGGGACAGGGGAAGCCTACGAGCAGTACTTC. Translating it yields CASSPFPGTGEAYEQYF.

This clone was observed once. The chain recombines TRBV12-5 with TRBJ2-3; TRBD2 might be the D (6 bases). Germline assignment: CDR1 LGHNT and CDR2 FRNRAP. The CDR3 covers 16 residues. Between the trimmed V and J ends, which lost 8 bases and 0 bases, there was a span of 18 bases. This CDR3 reads CASRYLGLPSTDTQYF. The CDR3 DNA is TGTGCTAGTAGGTACCTCGGACTACCCAGCACAGATACGCAGTATTTT.